The TCR beta chain under discussion was sequenced for a study of cytomegalovirus exposure and HLA in healthy donors. General study results and limits: The authors reported that TCR beta sequences could predict HLA-A and HLA-B alleles. These predictions were accurate for most subjects in the first cohort. TCR association rates varied by HLA locus in a later analysis, with DRB1 highest and HLA-C lowest. Highly shared sequence variants in one cluster were likely a sequencing artifact.

In the case of this clone: Its antigen is still unknown.

The germline CDR1 and CDR2 sequences are LNHDA and SQIVND (reference sequence). The CDR3 is made up of 14 amino acids. Deletions cut 2 bases from V and 3 bases from J, with 7 bases between. Vbeta (60) and Jbeta (13) primers were used in the PCR. Some clones are missing from TCRdb's copy, which holds only in-frame ones; the method was immunoSEQ multiplex PCR. The sample consists of approximately 100,000 clones, around 75% of them appearing once. The receptor was isolated from a male donor in good health and CMV-seropositive. Sequenced sample: PBMCs. The chain recombines TRBV19 with TRBJ1-4, with D possibly matching TRBD1 (6 bases). The CDR3 loop reads CASSITGSNEKLFF. The CDR3 bases are TGTGCCAGTAGTATAACAGGGTCTAATGAAAAACTGTTTTTT.